Below, 29 T cell receptor beta chains from the same sample are listed, as sequenced in a study of T cells in Graves' hyperthyroidism and ophthalmopathy. Amplified TCR beta CDR3 regions derived from RNA transcripts. First-round RT-PCR targeting the TCR CDR3 was performed with the HTBI primer set. TCRdb ran MiXCR on the multiplex PCR reads and lists one entry per CDR3 protein. The table includes a few hundred thousand distinct CDR3 sequences, 15% to 20% detected once. Material: blood. Receptor source: a man in his forties with Graves' hyperthyroidism.

As concerns this clonotype: Just one base apart from a much larger clone, this may be a read error. This sequence joins TRBV20-1 and TRBJ1-2; 10 nucleotides line up with TRBD1. The CDR3 has 16 residues. Unmatched junction bases numbered 13, after V lost 6 bases and J lost 3 bases. The germline V gene encodes CDR1 DFQATT and CDR2 SNEGSKA (reference sequence). The CDR3: CSAKHSQDRGYYGYTF. CDR3 DNA sequence: TGCAGTGCAAAACACAGCCAGGACAGGGGGTACTATGGCTACACCTTC.

CDR3 loop: CASRPGGDQETQYF. The CDR3 DNA reads as TGTGCCAGCAGGCCCGGGGGGGACCAAGAGACCCAGTACTTC. The chain recombines TRBV28 with TRBJ2-5, with 8 bases identical to TRBD2. The CDR3 spans 14 residues. V shed 6 bases, J shed 0 bases, and the junction held 3 bases outside the gene matches. Germline assignment: CDR1 MDHEN and CDR2 SYDVKM. Complete variable domain (other parts from reference TRBV28 and TRBJ2-5): DVKVTQSSRYLVKRTGEKVFLECVQDMDHENMFWYRQDPGLGLRLIYFSYDVKMKEKGDIPEGYSVSREKKERFSLILESASTNQTSMYLCASRPGGDQETQYFGPGTRLLVL.

This chain joins TRBV2 and TRBJ1-1; 9 positions match TRBD1. Germline values: CDR1 SNHLY, CDR2 FYNNEI. V was pared by 6 bases and J by 4 bases, with 9 bases of the junction left unmatched. This CDR3 is 15 amino acids long. CDR3 DNA sequence: TGTGCCAGCAGACGGACAGGGGCCTCGAGCACTGAAGCTTTCTTT. This encodes CASRRTGASSTEAFF. The full variable domain, in which reference TRBV2 and TRBJ1-1 provide the parts outside the CDR3, is EPEVTQTPSHQVTQMGQEVILRCVPISNHLYFYWYRQILGQKVEFLVSFYNNEISEKSEIFDDQFSVERPDGSNFTLKIRSTKLEDSAMYFCASRRTGASSTEAFFGQGTRLTVV.

Of note for this clonotype: A clone one base away is much larger, so this may be a read error. This chain joins TRBV6-1 and TRBJ2-1; a possible D gene is TRBD2 (5 bases). This CDR3 region has 15 residues. Germline V gene sequence: CDR1 MNHNS, CDR2 SASEGT. The CDR3 loop reads CASREHDPRANDQFF. The CDR3 DNA reads TGTGCCAGCAGGGAACACGACCCGAGGGCCAATGATCAGTTCTTC.

This clonotype was counted ten times or more. The rearrangement uses TRBV7-9 and TRBJ2-3; either TRBD1 or TRBD2 may fit D (5 bases each). Germline V CDR1 and CDR2: SEHNR, FQNEAQ (reference sequence). This CDR3 is 15 amino acids long. Trimming cost V 5 bases and J 3 bases, with 15 bases left between them. CDR3 DNA: TGTGCCAGCAGCCCCCCGGGACCTCAAACAGATACGCAGTATTTT. Translation: CASSPPGPQTDTQYF.

Many counts were recorded for this clonotype. This chain uses TRBV27 with TRBJ2-2; D perhaps matches TRBD2 (5 bases). The germline CDR1 and CDR2 sequences are MNHEY and SMNVEV (reference sequence). Trimming left V 6 bases short and J 5 bases short, with 13 bases between. This CDR3 has 14 residues. CDR3 residues: CASRTDPGTGELFF. CDR3 bases: TGTGCCAGCAGAACAGACCCGGGAACCGGGGAGCTGTTTTTT.

The chain joins TRBV6-1 to TRBJ2-1; D possibly matches TRBD1 or TRBD2 (5 bases each). Germline V CDR1 and CDR2: MNHNS, SASEGT. Trimming removed 7 bases from V and 3 bases from J, with 13 bases in between. This CDR3 spans 14 amino acids. CDR3 sequence: CASKEWGFYNEQFF. The CDR3 nucleotides are TGTGCCAGCAAAGAATGGGGGTTCTACAATGAGCAGTTCTTC.

This clonotype was found many times. The rearrangement joins TRBV5-1 to TRBJ2-5; tentatively, D is TRBD1 or TRBD2 (5 bases each). This CDR3 is 13 amino acids long. With 0 bases removed from V and 4 bases from J, the gap between germline ends came to 7 bases. Germline V gene sequence: CDR1 SGHRS, CDR2 YFSETQ. The CDR3 loop reads CASSLGGAETQYF. CDR3 nucleotides: TGCGCCAGCAGCTTGGGAGGGGCAGAGACCCAGTACTTC. The full variable domain, its missing parts supplied by reference TRBV5-1 and TRBJ2-5, is KAGVTQTPRYLIKTRGQQVTLSCSPISGHRSVSWYQQTPGQGLQFLFEYFSETQRNKGNFPGRFSGRQFSNSRSEMNVSTLELGDSALYLCASSLGGAETQYFGPGTRLLVL.

This clonotype came up many times. The chain employs TRBV15 and TRBJ2-7; possible D gene TRBD1, 5 bases. From germline, CDR1 is LNHNV and CDR2 YYDKDF (reference sequence). Deletions cut 0 bases from V and 4 bases from J, with 16 bases between. This CDR3 comprises 16 residues. The CDR3, as DNA: TGTGCCACCAGCAGAGATGTAGGGGCAGGTGGTTACGAGCAGTACTTC. This translates into CATSRDVGAGGYEQYF.

This chain links TRBV4-2 with TRBJ2-1; D is unresolved. CDR1 and CDR2 from the germline V gene are LGHNA and YNFKEQ. Trimming removed 0 bases from V and 1 base from J, with 4 bases in between. The CDR3 length is 14 residues. Here the CDR3 reads CASSQDPSYNEQFF. For the CDR3, the DNA is TGTGCCAGCAGCCAAGACCCTTCCTACAATGAGCAGTTCTTC.

Of note for this clonotype: This may be a read error, as it is one base from a much larger clone. Written as DNA, the CDR3 is TGTGCCAGCGGGCAGGCTGGGGTGACTGAAGCTTTCTTT. Protein product: CASGQAGVTEAFF. V is TRBV12-3 or TRBV12-4 and J is TRBJ1-1; D remains unclear. Between the trimmed V and J ends, which lost 8 bases and 5 bases, there was a span of 15 bases. This CDR3 has 13 residues.

Many counts were recorded for this clonotype. The CDR3 reads CASSPRGQTYEQYF. The CDR3 DNA reads as TGTGCCAGCTCACCTAGGGGACAAACCTACGAGCAGTACTTC. The gene calls are TRBV18 and TRBJ2-7; tentative D call: TRBD1 (6 bases). The CDR3 is made up of 14 amino acids. V was shortened by 3 bases and J by 2 bases, with 11 bases between the two germline ends. The germline V gene has CDR1 KGHSH and CDR2 LQKENI.

Note on this clonotype: A clone one base away is much larger, so this may be a read error. Since no conserved phenylalanine or tryptophan closes the CDR3, a read error is the likely cause. V usage is TRBV6-5 and J usage is TRBJ2-5, with D perhaps matching TRBD1 or TRBD2 (5 bases each). Trimming pared 0 bases from V and 4 bases from J, leaving 33 bases between. In germline, CDR1 is MNHEY, CDR2 SVGAGI. The CDR3 loop spans 22 amino acids. CDR3 loop: CASSYSNIVWGRKKKHPETQYL. The CDR3 DNA follows: TGTGCCAGCAGTTACTCGAATATTGTTTGGGGGAGAAAAAAGAAGCATCCAGAGACCCAGTACCTC.

This clonotype occurred a few times. A read error may explain this, as a much larger clone is one base away. The V gene is TRBV7-9, the J gene TRBJ2-1; tentatively, D is TRBD1 (6 bases). The V gene's germline CDR1 is SEHNR and CDR2 FQNEAQ (reference sequence). CDR3 length: 16 residues. CDR3 in amino acids: CASSSRTVSSYNEQSF. The CDR3 DNA reads as TGTGCCAGCAGCTCCCGGACAGTTAGCTCCTACAATGAGCAGTCCTTC. Looking up the rest from reference TRBV7-9 and TRBJ2-1 gives the full variable domain: DTGVSQNPRHKITKRGQNVTFRCDPISEHNRLYWYRQTLGQGPEFLTYFQNEAQLEKSRLLSDRFSAERPKGSFSTLEIQRTEQGDSAMYLCASSSRTVSSYNEQSFGPGTRLTVL.

As to this clonotype: Since a much larger clone is just one base distant, this may be a read error. The CDR3 loop reads CDTSRSGGAGEKLFF. For the CDR3, the DNA is TGTGACACCAGCAGGTCTGGAGGGGCAGGTGAAAAACTGTTTTTT. This sequence joins TRBV15 and TRBJ1-4; possibly TRBD1 for D (5 bases). Per the germline V gene, CDR1 is LNHNV and CDR2 is YYDKDF (reference sequence). The CDR3 is 15 residues long.

This clonotype was picked up a small number of times. The chain has TRBV20-1 and TRBJ2-1; D uncertain. Germline CDR1 is DFQATT and CDR2 is SNEGSKA (reference sequence). The CDR3 covers 11 residues. The CDR3 nucleotides are TGCAGGGCCGCCGACCGCAATGAGCAGTTCTTC. This encodes CRAADRNEQFF.

The chain recombines TRBV20-1 with TRBJ2-1, with TRBD2 identical over 12 bases. Germline lookup yields CDR1 DFQATT and CDR2 SNEGSKA (reference sequence). Germline trimming cut 5 bases from V and 9 bases from J; bases unmatched to any gene: 11. This CDR3 region has 15 residues. CDR3 amino acids: CSAEGLAGSSGEQFF. Here the CDR3 DNA reads TGCAGTGCTGAAGGACTAGCGGGGTCTAGCGGTGAGCAGTTCTTC.

Ten or more counts support this clonotype. This chain uses TRBV9 with TRBJ2-1; D is possibly TRBD2 (5 bases). V was pared by 3 bases and J by 4 bases, with 8 bases between. Germline V CDR1 and CDR2: SGDLS, YYNGEE. There are 13 residues in the CDR3. CDR3 protein: CASSAGKYNEQFF. CDR3 nucleotides: TGTGCCAGCAGCGCCGGGAAGTACAATGAGCAGTTCTTC.

This clonotype has at least ten counts. V is TRBV2 and J is TRBJ1-6, with D tentatively TRBD1 (5 bases). Germline CDR1 and CDR2: SNHLY and FYNNEI. CDR3 size: 13 residues. V gave up 7 bases and J gave up 8 bases, with 12 bases separating them. The chain's CDR3 is CASNIGGDSPLHF. CDR3 nucleotides: TGTGCCAGCAATATCGGGGGTGATTCACCCCTCCACTTT.

This clonotype was seen many times. The chain combines TRBV20-1 with TRBJ1-3; the match to TRBD1 covers 7 bases. There are 16 residues in the CDR3. Losses at the gene ends were 4 bases for V and 4 bases for J; bases not matched to a gene: 13. The germline gives CDR1 DFQATT, CDR2 SNEGSKA (reference sequence). The CDR3: CSANQGGAAAGNTIYF. In nucleotides, the CDR3 is TGCAGTGCTAACCAGGGGGGGGCTGCAGCGGGAAACACCATATATTTT.

This clonotype was counted ten times or more. The chain employs TRBV28 and TRBJ2-3, with TRBD1 as a possible D gene (6 bases). The CDR3 is 17 amino acids. CDR1 and CDR2 from the germline V gene are MDHEN and SYDVKM. Trimming pared 6 bases from V and 0 bases from J, leaving 19 bases between. The CDR3 DNA reads TGTGCCAGCAGCCGTCCCCAGGGGCTCTTGAGCACAGATACGCAGTATTTT. Amino acid sequence: CASSRPQGLLSTDTQYF.

This clonotype was picked up many times. The chain uses TRBV5-1 and TRBJ1-1; possibly TRBD1 for D (5 bases). The CDR3 runs 14 residues. Trimming stripped 4 bases from V and 5 bases from J, with 15 bases between. CDR1 SGHRS and CDR2 YFSETQ come from the germline V gene. CDR3 nucleotide sequence: TGCGCCAGCAGCGTGAAGGGGATTGATACTGAAGCTTTCTTT. Protein sequence: CASSVKGIDTEAFF.

This clonotype was seen ten or more times. The V call is TRBV6-1, the J call TRBJ2-3; D ambiguous. The CDR3 spans 13 residues. CDR1 MNHNS and CDR2 SASEGT come from the germline V gene. The V end was cut by 7 bases, the J end by 0 bases, with 8 bases between. The CDR3 region is CASTSESTDTQYF. The CDR3 nucleotides read TGTGCCAGCACAAGCGAAAGCACAGATACGCAGTATTTT.

In its sample, this clonotype was seen many times. This rearrangement joins TRBV20-1 to TRBJ2-7; a possible D gene is TRBD1 (6 bases). This CDR3 region has 17 residues. Looked up from germline, CDR1 is DFQATT and CDR2 is SNEGSKA (reference sequence). V shed 3 bases and J shed 2 bases, with 23 bases lying between them. The CDR3 coding sequence is TGCAGTGCTAGCCCCCCCCAGGACAGCCATCCTACCTACGAGCAGTACTTC. The encoded protein is CSASPPQDSHPTYEQYF.

This clonotype came up many times. The chain employs TRBV7-2 and TRBJ1-5, with TRBD1 identical over 7 bases. The V gene end was trimmed by 5 bases and the J gene end by 2 bases; junction bases not matched to a gene: 6. CDR3 length equals 15 residues. Germline V gives CDR1 SGHTA, CDR2 FQGNSA. The CDR3 nucleotides are TGTGCCAGCAGCCCACAGGGGATCGGCAATCAGCCCCAGCATTTT. This translates into CASSPQGIGNQPQHF.

The chain combines TRBV6-2 or TRBV6-3 with TRBJ2-2, with 16 nucleotides matching TRBD2. V lost 4 bases, J lost 5 bases, and 10 bases stayed unmatched. The germline V gene has CDR1 MNHEY and CDR2 SVGEGT. This CDR3 contains 19 residues. The CDR3 nucleotides are TGTGCCAGCAGTTTAGGCGGGACTAGCGGGGGGGCCGATACCGGGGAGCTGTTTTTT. It encodes CASSLGGTSGGADTGELFF.

This clonotype has ten or more counts. The chain joins TRBV3-1 to TRBJ2-7; D possibly corresponds to TRBD2 (5 bases). Germline CDR1 and CDR2: LGHDT and YNNKEL (reference sequence). This CDR3 has 13 amino acids. V shed 4 bases and J shed 7 bases, with 14 bases lying between them. The CDR3 region has the DNA TGTGCCAGCAGCCTGAGCAGGCCGGGAGAGCAGTACTTC. Amino acid sequence: CASSLSRPGEQYF.

There are many counts of this clonotype. The chain carries TRBV20-1 and TRBJ2-3, with 10 positions matching TRBD2. Per germline, CDR1 DFQATT and CDR2 SNEGSKA (reference sequence). After removal of 1 base from V and 3 bases from J, the junction contained 7 bases not matched to a gene. The CDR3 totals 16 residues. DNA for the CDR3: TGCAGTGCTAGAGTGGCTAGCGGGGGTCATACAGATACGCAGTATTTT. Its translation is CSARVASGGHTDTQYF.

The table lists this clonotype with many counts. The J gene is TRBJ2-7, the V gene TRBV9; no clear D gene. The CDR3 sequence is 14 residues long. Germline-derived CDR1 and CDR2 are SGDLS and YYNGEE. V shed 2 bases and J shed 2 bases, with 11 bases lying between them. CDR3 amino acids: CASSVDISPYEQYF. CDR3 sequence (DNA): TGTGCCAGCAGCGTCGACATTTCCCCCTACGAGCAGTACTTC.